This TCR beta chain was sequenced for a study of beta chain features in type 1 diabetes. Findings and caveats of the study: Type 1 diabetes patients had moderately but significantly shorter TCRB CDR3s in all four CD4+ subsets.

As concerns this clone: Its antigen is undetermined.

The V and J ends lost 0 bases and 7 bases respectively, with 10 bases between them. The germline V gene has CDR1 SGDLS and CDR2 YYNGEE. CDR3 length equals 13 residues. Every isolated RNA sample was fully reverse transcribed, so sequencing captured expressed TCRB transcripts. Assay used: immunoSEQ multiplex PCR; TCRdb lists only in-frame clones, some missing. The data show around 650,000 clones, with approximately 13% seen just once and 0.095% to 0.15% held by the top ten. Markers CD45RO/CCR7/CD25/CD127/CD95/CD27 served to sort CD4+ naive, central memory, regulatory and stem cell-like memory cells. The receptor was derived from a man aged 25-40 years with type 1 diabetes. The chain recombines TRBV9 with TRBJ1-2, with D perhaps TRBD1 (5 bases). Sample: naive CD4+ T cells from blood. DNA for the CDR3: TGTGCCAGCAGCGTAGGACAGTCGTCTGGCTACACCTTC. Amino acids: CASSVGQSSGYTF.